Detailed here is one TCR beta chain. Antigen unknown. The length of the CDR3 is 14 residues. Germline V gene data show CDR1 as ENHRY and CDR2 as SYGVKD. Making the TCR beta cDNA relied on 5'RACE template switching with UMIs. One entry per CDR3 protein, without DNA, is what TCRdb gives after re-calling the 5' RACE reads. Its table lists about 260,000 distinct CDR3 sequences. The data are from a study of T cells expressing NK-cell markers. For the study at large: Seven HCMV-seropositive donors and one seronegative donor made up the eight sequenced donors. Study-wide findings and caveats: Five or six donors showed dominant NKG2C+ clonotypes comprising about 1.0-7.5% of their CD8+ T cells. One observes that, in a handful of donors, these clonotypes were also the leading ones within the CD3+CD56-NKG2C+ fraction.

The J gene is TRBJ1-2, the V gene TRBV10-3. Sequenced: blood T cells: a sorted CD56 or NKG2C T cell subset, CD4+ or CD8+ T cells, or bulk PBMC T cells (not recorded which). The sequence came from a man younger than 30 in good health. CDR3: CAISESGQDTGYTF.